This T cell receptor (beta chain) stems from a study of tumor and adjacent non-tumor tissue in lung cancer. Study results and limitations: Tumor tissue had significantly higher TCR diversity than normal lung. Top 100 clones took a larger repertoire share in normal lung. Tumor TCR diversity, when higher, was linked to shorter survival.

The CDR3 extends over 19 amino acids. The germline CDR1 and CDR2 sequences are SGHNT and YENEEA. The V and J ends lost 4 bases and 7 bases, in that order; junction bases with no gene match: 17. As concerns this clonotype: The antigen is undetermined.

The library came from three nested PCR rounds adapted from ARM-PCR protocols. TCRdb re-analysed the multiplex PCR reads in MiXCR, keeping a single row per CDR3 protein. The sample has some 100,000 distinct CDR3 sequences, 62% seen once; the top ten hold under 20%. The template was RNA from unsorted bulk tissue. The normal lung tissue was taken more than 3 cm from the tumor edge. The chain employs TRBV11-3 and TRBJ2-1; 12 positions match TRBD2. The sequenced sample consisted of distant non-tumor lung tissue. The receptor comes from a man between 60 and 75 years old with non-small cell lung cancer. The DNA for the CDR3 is TGTGCCAGCAGCTCCTACCCATCCGGAACTAGCGGGAGGAATAATGAGCAGTTCTTC. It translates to CASSSYPSGTSGRNNEQFF.